Sequencing of this T cell receptor (beta chain) was carried out in a study of CD8+ T cells in alopecia areata. Background on the study: Severity in treated patients was scored by percentage of scalp area affected. Points from the study as a whole: Lesional scalp exceeded normal scalp in clonality, especially in alopecia totalis/universalis. Scalp clonality and expanded CD8+ clones among the top 100 fell significantly with tofacitinib.

The germline V and J ends were trimmed by 8 bases and 3 bases, with 7 bases remaining between them. CDR3 length equals 11 residues. The V gene's germline CDR1 is SNHLY and CDR2 FYNNEI. Documented treatment: oral pan-JAK inhibitor, 5-10 mg twice daily. Cell sorting on a FACSAria was used to separate CD4+ and CD8+ T cells from the PBMCs. In each case, RNA was isolated and then reverse transcribed into cDNA as the sequencing template. TCRdb's copy holds only in-frame clones and misses some; the assay was immunoSEQ multiplex PCR. The sample shows about 190,000 clones, 60% of them seen only once. This clone came up a few times. Its target is not known.

Sequencing was performed on CD4+ T cells sorted from blood, taken at week 4, from a patient treated with tofacitinib. V is TRBV2 and J is TRBJ1-2; no clear D. The receptor was derived from a human donor with alopecia areata. CDR3 sequence: CASVLDYGYTF. In DNA form, the CDR3 reads TGTGCCAGCGTGTTGGACTATGGCTACACCTTC. The whole variable domain, filled in from reference TRBV2 and TRBJ1-2, reads EPEVTQTPSHQVTQMGQEVILRCVPISNHLYFYWYRQILGQKVEFLVSFYNNEISEKSEIFDDQFSVERPDGSNFTLKIRSTKLEDSAMYFCASVLDYGYTFGSGTRLTVV.